What follows are 30 T cell receptor beta chains derived from one specimen sequenced in a study of T-cell memory formation after mild COVID-19. TCRdb redid the calling of the 5' RACE reads with MiXCR, one entry per CDR3 protein. The table shows about 320,000 distinct CDR3 sequences, with roughly an eighth occurring only once. Input material: PBMCs or a T cell subset sorted from them (not recorded which). Receptors originate from a young man who had mild COVID-19 (a few samples of this study predate the infection). Cell type and time point are not known.

This clonotype was found a few times. This chain links TRBV5-1 with TRBJ2-7, with D possibly TRBD1 on 5 matching bases. The V gene lost 1 base and the J gene lost 1 base, with 12 bases spanning the gap. This CDR3 is 15 amino acids long. The germline gives CDR1 SGHRS, CDR2 YFSETQ. CDR3 DNA sequence: TGCGCCAGCAGCTTGAAGACAGCCGAATCCTACGAGCAGTACGTC. Translation gives CASSLKTAESYEQYV.

V and J are TRBV5-6 and TRBJ2-1; TRBD2 aligns across 8 bases. Germline-derived CDR1 and CDR2 are SGHDT and YYEEEE. The length of the CDR3 is 14 residues. Losses at the gene ends were 2 bases for V and 10 bases for J; bases not matched to a gene: 8. This chain's CDR3 is CASSFISGALEQFF. The CDR3 DNA reads TGTGCCAGCAGCTTTATTAGCGGGGCCCTCGAGCAGTTCTTC.

The chain carries TRBV5-1 and TRBJ2-7; 9 bases are a match to TRBD2. With 4 bases clipped from V and 6 bases from J, the junction kept 11 bases outside the gene matches. Looked up from germline, CDR1 is SGHRS and CDR2 is YFSETQ. The CDR3 spans 15 residues. Here the CDR3 reads CASSPDLAGWVEQYF. The CDR3 nucleotides read TGCGCCAGCAGCCCCGATCTAGCGGGGTGGGTCGAGCAGTACTTC.

In its sample, this clonotype was seen a few times. CDR3 DNA: TGCAGTGCTAGAGCCGTAAACAGGGGTTCCTATGAGCAGTTCTTC. The encoded protein is CSARAVNRGSYEQFF. The chain links TRBV20-1 to TRBJ2-1; 7 bases align to TRBD1. Germline V gene lookup returns CDR1 DFQATT and CDR2 SNEGSKA (reference sequence). V trimming: 1 base; J trimming: 8 bases; junction bases outside the gene matches: 11. The CDR3 sequence is 15 residues long.

This clonotype was detected a few times. The genes are TRBV12-3 or TRBV12-4 and TRBJ1-5; 9 nucleotides line up with TRBD1. The J segment lost 7 bases and the V segment lost 5 bases, leaving 6 bases of the junction unmatched. The length of the CDR3 is 14 residues. The CDR3 sequence is CASSLTGGGQPQHF. As DNA, the CDR3 is TGTGCCAGCAGTCTCACAGGGGGCGGGCAGCCCCAGCATTTT.

J is TRBJ2-2 and V is TRBV6-2 or TRBV6-3, with 7 bases fitting TRBD2. Trimming cost V 2 bases and J 0 bases; bases outside gene matches: 3. The V gene's germline CDR1 is MNHEY and CDR2 SVGEGT. This CDR3 has 16 residues. CDR3 sequence: CASSYGRGANTGELFF. The DNA for the CDR3 is TGTGCCAGCAGTTACGGGAGGGGAGCGAACACCGGGGAGCTGTTTTTT.

This clonotype was recorded a few times. The chain is built from TRBV3-1 and TRBJ2-1; D ambiguous. Trimming removed 1 base at V and 6 bases at J, with 19 bases between. The CDR3 sequence is 17 residues long. Germline loops: CDR1 LGHDT, CDR2 YNNKEL (reference sequence). The DNA of the CDR3 is TGTGCCAGCAGCCAAGCGGTGGGCACTCCCGCCCCCAATGAGCAGTTCTTC. Amino acids: CASSQAVGTPAPNEQFF.

This clonotype occurred a few times. The chain joins TRBV5-1 to TRBJ2-7; D is unclear. V lost 1 base and J 2 bases, leaving 10 bases between the germline ends. CDR3 length: 14 residues. CDR1 is SGHRS, CDR2 YFSETQ, per germline. Here the CDR3 reads CASSLNGGAYEQYV. The CDR3, as DNA: TGCGCCAGCAGCTTGAATGGCGGAGCCTACGAGCAGTACGTC.

This chain connects TRBV5-8 to TRBJ2-6, with D possibly called TRBD1 or TRBD2 (5 bases each). Germline V gives CDR1 SGHTS, CDR2 YDEGEE. This CDR3 has 14 residues. V lost 2 bases, J lost 4 bases, and 7 bases lay in between. The CDR3 DNA is TGTGCCAGCAGCTTTTGGGGGGGGGCCAACGTCCTGACTTTC. It yields the protein CASSFWGGANVLTF.

This clonotype was counted between two and nine times. The V call is TRBV20-1, the J call TRBJ2-1, with 14 bases that match TRBD2. After removal of 0 bases from V and 8 bases from J, the junction contained 3 bases not matched to a gene. The germline V gene encodes CDR1 DFQATT and CDR2 SNEGSKA (reference sequence). The CDR3 length is 15 residues. The CDR3 DNA reads TGCAGTGCTAGAGAGACTAGCGGGGGGGCTTATGAGCAGTTCTTC. Its protein is CSARETSGGAYEQFF.

This clonotype was observed a handful of times. This sequence joins TRBV6-5 and TRBJ1-2; 8 positions match TRBD1. The CDR3 consists of 12 residues. Germline trimming cut 5 bases from V and 7 bases from J; bases unmatched to any gene: 3. Germline CDR1 and CDR2: MNHEY and SVGAGI. The CDR3 region has the DNA TGTGCCAGCAGTCCAGACAGGGGTGGCTACACCTTC. Protein sequence: CASSPDRGGYTF.

This clonotype was found a few times. The J gene is TRBJ2-3, the V gene TRBV18; D is undetermined. CDR3 length: 15 amino acids. CDR1 is KGHSH, CDR2 LQKENI, per germline. Deletions cut 4 bases from V and 0 bases from J, with 11 bases between. CDR3 in DNA: TGTGCCAGCTCACGTAATGACGAGAGCACAGATACGCAGTATTTT. Protein product: CASSRNDESTDTQYF.

The J gene is TRBJ1-6, the V gene TRBV5-5; 12 bases are a match to TRBD1. After removal of 5 bases from V and 10 bases from J, the junction contained 7 bases not matched to a gene. This CDR3 has 15 amino acids. CDR1 is SGHKS, CDR2 YYEKEE, per germline (reference sequence). CDR3 sequence (DNA): TGTGCCAGCAGATACCGGGACAGGGGGCTGTCACCCCTCCACTTT. Translated: CASRYRDRGLSPLHF.

The chain recombines TRBV12-3 or TRBV12-4 with TRBJ1-6; D call uncertain. With 5 bases removed from V and 3 bases from J, the gap between germline ends came to 17 bases. This CDR3 has 17 amino acids. The CDR3 sequence: CASSPRTATDYNSPLHF. In DNA form, the CDR3 reads TGTGCCAGCAGTCCCCGGACCGCGACGGACTATAATTCACCCCTCCACTTT.

A few counts support this clonotype. V usage is TRBV5-1 and J usage is TRBJ1-4; D might be TRBD1 (6 bases). V was trimmed by 2 bases and J by 0 bases, leaving 14 bases between them. Germline CDR1 and CDR2: SGHRS and YFSETQ. The CDR3 consists of 17 residues. The CDR3 DNA sequence: TGCGCCAGCAGCTTACAGGGTGTTGGAGCAACTAATGAAAAACTGTTTTTT. Translating gives CASSLQGVGATNEKLFF.

This clonotype was seen ten or more times. The genes are TRBV12-3 or TRBV12-4 and TRBJ2-4; the D gene is possibly TRBD2 (7 bases). The CDR3 runs to 14 residues. Deletions cut 3 bases from V and 5 bases from J, with 11 bases between. The CDR3 region has the DNA TGTGCCAGCAGTTTGGGGGGGGCCGAAAACATTCAGTACTTC. Translation: CASSLGGAENIQYF.

The chain carries TRBV7-2 and TRBJ2-5; TRBD2 matches at 16 bases. From germline, CDR1 is SGHTA and CDR2 FQGNSA. J was trimmed by 0 bases and V by 2 bases; bases with no gene match: 12. The CDR3 consists of 21 residues. CDR3 in amino acids: CASSLPRGTSGGAGYQETQYF. The CDR3 DNA reads as TGTGCCAGCAGCTTACCCCGAGGGACTAGCGGGGGGGCCGGGTACCAAGAGACCCAGTACTTC. Filled out from reference TRBV7-2 and TRBJ2-5, the complete variable domain reads GAGVSQSPSNKVTEKGKDVELRCDPISGHTALYWYRQSLGQGLEFLIYFQGNSAPDKSGLPSDRFSAERTGGSVSTLTIQRTQQEDSAVYLCASSLPRGTSGGAGYQETQYFGPGTRLLVL.

The table lists this clonotype with a few counts. J is TRBJ2-7 and V is TRBV5-5; D is perhaps TRBD2 (6 bases). Between the trimmed V and J ends, which lost 5 bases and 2 bases, there was a span of 17 bases. This CDR3 has 15 amino acids. The germline gives CDR1 SGHKS, CDR2 YYEKEE (reference sequence). CDR3 nucleotides: TGTGCCAGCAGGGAGGGGTGGAGACAAACCTACGAGCAGTACTTC. Residues: CASREGWRQTYEQYF.

This chain joins TRBV6-5 and TRBJ2-3, with a possible D match to TRBD1 (5 bases). Germline V gene lookup returns CDR1 MNHEY and CDR2 SVGAGI. The CDR3 length is 16 residues. Trimming left V 0 bases short and J 3 bases short, with 13 bases between. DNA of the CDR3: TGTGCCAGCAGTTACTCTGCAGGGCCGATAACAGATACGCAGTATTTT. Residues: CASSYSAGPITDTQYF.

The chain has TRBV4-3 and TRBJ1-3; D not resolved. Germline V CDR1 and CDR2: LGHNA, YSLEER. V lost 3 bases and J 0 bases, leaving 15 bases between the germline ends. This CDR3 spans 17 amino acids. The CDR3 spells CASSQGAALSSGNTIYF. In DNA, the CDR3 is TGCGCCAGCAGCCAGGGCGCGGCACTGAGCTCTGGAAACACCATATATTTT.

In this sample, this clonotype is medium-sized. J is TRBJ2-7 and V is TRBV7-8; D uncertain. This CDR3 is built from 16 residues. The ends were cut back, 0 bases at V and 3 bases at J, with 15 bases in the middle. Germline-derived CDR1 and CDR2 are SGHVS and FQNEAQ. The CDR3 is CASSLALDPSGYEQYF. The DNA for the CDR3 is TGTGCCAGCAGCTTAGCGCTCGACCCCTCGGGCTACGAGCAGTACTTC.

DNA for the CDR3: TGCGCCACCGAGGGGGAGGGGACAGATACGCAGTATTTT. Translation: CATEGEGTDTQYF. V usage is TRBV5-1 and J usage is TRBJ2-3; TRBD2 might be the D (7 bases). The germline V gene has CDR1 SGHRS and CDR2 YFSETQ. Between the trimmed V and J ends, which lost 9 bases and 3 bases, there was a span of 14 bases. The CDR3 runs to 13 residues.

This clonotype has a handful of counts. This rearrangement joins TRBV7-2 to TRBJ2-2, with 7 bases matching TRBD2. V lost 8 bases, J lost 0 bases, and 9 bases stayed unmatched. In germline, CDR1 is SGHTA, CDR2 FQGNSA. The CDR3 runs 16 residues. CDR3 amino acids: CASRLAGSANTGELFF. The CDR3 DNA reads as TGTGCCAGCCGTTTAGCGGGCAGCGCGAACACCGGGGAGCTGTTTTTT.

This clonotype came up a few times. This chain links TRBV7-6 with TRBJ2-7; TRBD2 might be the D (6 bases). The V end was cut by 2 bases, the J end by 7 bases, with 12 bases between. This CDR3 contains 13 residues. Germline V gives CDR1 SGHVS, CDR2 FNYEAQ. The CDR3 spells CASSLRAAGEQYF. The CDR3 nucleotides read TGTGCCAGCAGCTTAAGGGCGGCGGGGGAGCAGTACTTC.

The V gene is TRBV9, the J gene TRBJ2-1; TRBD2 might be the D (7 bases). The V and J ends lost 3 bases and 7 bases respectively, with 17 bases between them. The CDR3 is 15 residues long. Germline-derived CDR1 and CDR2 are SGDLS and YYNGEE. DNA of the CDR3: TGTGCCAGCAGCGGAACGAAGGGGGGGTGGAATGAGCAGTTCTTC. Encoded protein: CASSGTKGGWNEQFF.

This chain uses TRBV20-1 with TRBJ2-7, with no clear D. V lost 1 base, J lost 3 bases, and 13 bases lay in between. Germline CDR1 and CDR2: DFQATT and SNEGSKA (reference sequence). CDR3 size: 14 residues. CDR3 in amino acids: CSARATGLNYEQYV. The CDR3 DNA reads TGCAGTGCTAGAGCAACGGGCCTGAACTACGAGCAGTACGTC.

This chain connects TRBV3-1 to TRBJ1-5; D gene uncertain. Germline CDR1 LGHDT, CDR2 YNNKEL (reference sequence). The V end was cut by 5 bases, the J end by 7 bases, with 15 bases between. This CDR3 has 14 residues. The CDR3: CASSARGVRQPQHF. In nucleotides, the CDR3 is TGTGCCAGCAGCGCTCGAGGTGTACGGCAGCCCCAGCATTTT.

CDR3 coding DNA: TGTGCCAGCAGGAGGGGGGAGGGTGAGCAGTTCTTC. Its translation: CASRRGEGEQFF. This rearrangement joins TRBV7-2 to TRBJ2-1, with D tentatively TRBD2 (7 bases). The germline CDR1 and CDR2 sequences are SGHTA and FQGNSA. The CDR3 runs to 12 residues. V lost 6 bases and J 9 bases, leaving 12 bases between the germline ends.

V gene TRBV6-2 or TRBV6-3 combines with J gene TRBJ1-6; D remains unclear. Germline V gene lookup returns CDR1 MNHEY and CDR2 SVGEGT. The CDR3 totals 15 residues. Trimming took 7 bases from V and 7 from J, leaving 17 bases between them. This CDR3 reads CASTEGGVRNSPLHF. The DNA of the CDR3 is TGTGCCAGCACCGAAGGCGGGGTTAGGAATTCACCCCTCCACTTT.

This clonotype has just a few counts. V and J are TRBV5-1 and TRBJ1-3, with D unresolved. The CDR3 runs 13 residues. Germline V gene sequence: CDR1 SGHRS, CDR2 YFSETQ. V was cut by 6 bases and J by 8 bases, with 15 bases left in between. CDR3 bases: TGCGCCAGCACCAGCTATCGGGGAGACACCATATATTTT. Protein: CASTSYRGDTIYF.